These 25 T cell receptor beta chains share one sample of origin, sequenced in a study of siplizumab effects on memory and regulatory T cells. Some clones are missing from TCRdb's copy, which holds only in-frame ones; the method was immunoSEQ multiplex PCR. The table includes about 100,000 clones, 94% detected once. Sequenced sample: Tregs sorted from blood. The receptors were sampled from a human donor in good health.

The CDR3, as DNA: TGTGCCAGCAGTTTATTTACTAGCGGGAGGGTCAATGAGCAGTTCTTC. Protein product: CASSLFTSGRVNEQFF. The V gene is TRBV27, the J gene TRBJ2-1, with 13 positions matching TRBD2. The CDR3 extends over 16 amino acids. J gave up 6 bases and V 1 base, and 3 bases lay outside the gene matches. Germline V lookup: CDR1 MNHEY, CDR2 SMNVEV (reference sequence).

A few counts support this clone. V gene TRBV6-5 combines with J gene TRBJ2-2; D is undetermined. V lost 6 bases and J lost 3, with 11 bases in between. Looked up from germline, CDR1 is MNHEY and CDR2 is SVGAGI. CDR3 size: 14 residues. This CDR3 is CASRKGGDTGELFF. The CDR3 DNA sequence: TGTGCCAGCAGGAAGGGTGGGGACACCGGGGAGCTGTTTTTT.

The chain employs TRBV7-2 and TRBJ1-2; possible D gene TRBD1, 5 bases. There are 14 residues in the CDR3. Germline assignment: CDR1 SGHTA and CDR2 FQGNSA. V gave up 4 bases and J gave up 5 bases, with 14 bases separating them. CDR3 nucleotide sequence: TGTGCCAGCAGCTACCGACAGACCCTATATGGCTACACCTTC. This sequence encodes CASSYRQTLYGYTF.

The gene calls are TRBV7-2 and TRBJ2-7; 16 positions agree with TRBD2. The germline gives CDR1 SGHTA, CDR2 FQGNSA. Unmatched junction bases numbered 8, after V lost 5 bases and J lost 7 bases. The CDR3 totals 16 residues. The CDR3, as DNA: TGTGCCAGCAGCGCCCAGGTGGGACTAGCGGGAGGGGAGCAGTACTTC. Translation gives CASSAQVGLAGGEQYF.

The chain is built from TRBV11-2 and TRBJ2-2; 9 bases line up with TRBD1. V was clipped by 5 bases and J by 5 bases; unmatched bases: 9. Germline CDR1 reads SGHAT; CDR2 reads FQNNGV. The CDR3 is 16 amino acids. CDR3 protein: CASSPGDRALTGELFF. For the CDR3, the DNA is TGTGCCAGCAGCCCGGGGGACAGGGCATTAACCGGGGAGCTGTTTTTT. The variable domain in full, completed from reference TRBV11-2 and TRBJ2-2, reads EAGVAQSPRYKIIEKRQSVAFWCNPISGHATLYWYQQILGQGPKLLIQFQNNGVVDDSQLPKDRFSAERLKGVDSTLKIQPAKLEDSAVYLCASSPGDRALTGELFFGEGSRLTVL.

The CDR3 region is CASTPGRPTYEQYF. In nucleotides, the CDR3 is TGTGCCAGCACCCCTGGGAGGCCCACCTACGAGCAGTACTTC. The chain has TRBV5-4 and TRBJ2-7; tentatively, D is TRBD2 (6 bases). This CDR3 region has 14 residues. Looked up from germline, CDR1 is SGHNT and CDR2 is YYREEE (reference sequence). Trimming shortened V by 6 bases and J by 2 bases, and 15 bases separated the two germline ends.

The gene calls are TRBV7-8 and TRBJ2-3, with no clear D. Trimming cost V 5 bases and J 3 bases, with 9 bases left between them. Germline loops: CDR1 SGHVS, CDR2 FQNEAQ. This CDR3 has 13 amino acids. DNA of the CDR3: TGTGCCAGCAGCGCCCAAATGACAGATACGCAGTATTTT. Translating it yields CASSAQMTDTQYF.

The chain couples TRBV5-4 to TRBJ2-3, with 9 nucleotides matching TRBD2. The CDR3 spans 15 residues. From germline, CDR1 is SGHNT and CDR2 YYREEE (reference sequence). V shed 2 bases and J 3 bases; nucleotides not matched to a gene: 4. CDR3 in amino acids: CASSFSGRVTDTQYF. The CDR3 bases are TGTGCCAGCAGCTTTAGCGGGAGAGTGACAGATACGCAGTATTTT. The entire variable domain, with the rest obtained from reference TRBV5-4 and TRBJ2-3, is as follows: ETGVTQSPTHLIKTRGQQVTLRCSSQSGHNTVSWYQQALGQGPQFIFQYYREEENGRGNFPPRFSGLQFPNYSSELNVNALELDDSALYLCASSFSGRVTDTQYFGPGTRLTVL.

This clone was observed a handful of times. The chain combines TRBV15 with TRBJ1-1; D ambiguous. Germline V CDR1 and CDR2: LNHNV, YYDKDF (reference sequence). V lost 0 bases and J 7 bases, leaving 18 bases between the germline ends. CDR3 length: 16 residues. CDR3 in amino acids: CATSRDVLWRDREAFF. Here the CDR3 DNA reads TGTGCCACCAGCAGAGACGTATTGTGGAGGGATCGTGAAGCTTTCTTT.

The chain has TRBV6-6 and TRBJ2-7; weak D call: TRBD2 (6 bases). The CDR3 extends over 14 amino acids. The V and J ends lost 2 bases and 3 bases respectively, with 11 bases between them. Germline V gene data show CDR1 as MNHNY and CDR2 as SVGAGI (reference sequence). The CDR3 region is CASSYGGEGYEQYF. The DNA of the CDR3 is TGTGCCAGCAGTTACGGCGGGGAAGGCTACGAGCAGTACTTC.

The CDR3 bases are TGTGCCAGCAGCTTATATCGAGACCACTCCTACGAGCAGTACTTC. Translation gives CASSLYRDHSYEQYF. The rearrangement uses TRBV7-9 and TRBJ2-7; D remains unclear. CDR3 size: 15 residues. V shed 2 bases and J shed 0 bases, with 11 bases lying between them. In germline, CDR1 is SEHNR, CDR2 FQNEAQ (reference sequence). The full variable domain, its missing parts supplied by reference TRBV7-9 and TRBJ2-7, is DTGVSQNPRHKITKRGQNVTFRCDPISEHNRLYWYRQTLGQGPEFLTYFQNEAQLEKSRLLSDRFSAERPKGSFSTLEIQRTEQGDSAMYLCASSLYRDHSYEQYFGPGTRLTVT.

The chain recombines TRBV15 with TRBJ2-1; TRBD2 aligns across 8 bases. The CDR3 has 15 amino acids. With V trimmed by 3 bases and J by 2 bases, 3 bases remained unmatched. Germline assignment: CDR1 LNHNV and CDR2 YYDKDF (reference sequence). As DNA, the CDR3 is TGTGCCACCAGCAGGCCGGGACTAGCCTACAATGAGCAGTTCTTC. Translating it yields CATSRPGLAYNEQFF.

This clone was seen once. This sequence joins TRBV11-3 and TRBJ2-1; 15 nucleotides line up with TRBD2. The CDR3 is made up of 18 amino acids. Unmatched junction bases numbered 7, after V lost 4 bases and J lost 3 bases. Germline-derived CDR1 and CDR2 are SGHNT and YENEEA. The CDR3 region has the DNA TGTGCCAGCAGCTCGGGACTAGCGGGAGGATGGGGCTACAATGAGCAGTTCTTC. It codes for CASSSGLAGGWGYNEQFF.

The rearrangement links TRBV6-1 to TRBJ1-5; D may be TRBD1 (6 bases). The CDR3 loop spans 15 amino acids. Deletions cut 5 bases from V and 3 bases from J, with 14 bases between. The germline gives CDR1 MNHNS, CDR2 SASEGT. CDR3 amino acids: CASSRGDRNNQPQHF. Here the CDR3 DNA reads TGTGCCAGCAGTCGAGGCGACAGGAACAATCAGCCCCAGCATTTT.

CDR3 amino acids: CASSSLGGVATEAFF. CDR3 DNA: TGTGCCAGCAGCTCCCTCGGTGGAGTGGCCACTGAAGCTTTCTTT. The rearrangement uses TRBV7-9 and TRBJ1-1; no firm D call. There are 15 residues in the CDR3. V was pared by 4 bases and J by 4 bases, with 16 bases between. CDR1 and CDR2 from the germline V gene are SEHNR and FQNEAQ (reference sequence).

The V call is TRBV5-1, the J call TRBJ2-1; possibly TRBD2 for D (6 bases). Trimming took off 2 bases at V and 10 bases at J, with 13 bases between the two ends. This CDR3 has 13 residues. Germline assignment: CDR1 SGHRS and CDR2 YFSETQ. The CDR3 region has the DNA TGCGCCAGCAGCTTTACCCTCGGAGGGGAGCAGTTCTTC. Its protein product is CASSFTLGGEQFF.

CDR3 sequence: CASTTGSFNQPQHF. CDR3 coding DNA: TGTGCCAGCACGACAGGATCCTTTAATCAGCCCCAGCATTTT. This sequence joins TRBV28 and TRBJ1-5; D may be TRBD1 (6 bases). CDR3 length: 14 residues. Germline V CDR1 and CDR2: MDHEN, SYDVKM. Trimming took off 7 bases at V and 4 bases at J, with 14 bases between the two ends.

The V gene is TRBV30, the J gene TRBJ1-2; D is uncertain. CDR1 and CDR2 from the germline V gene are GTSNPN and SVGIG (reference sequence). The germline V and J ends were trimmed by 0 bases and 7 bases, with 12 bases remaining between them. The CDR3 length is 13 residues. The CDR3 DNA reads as TGTGCCTGGAGTGTACAAGGGATTCGTGGCTACACCTTC. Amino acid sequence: CAWSVQGIRGYTF.

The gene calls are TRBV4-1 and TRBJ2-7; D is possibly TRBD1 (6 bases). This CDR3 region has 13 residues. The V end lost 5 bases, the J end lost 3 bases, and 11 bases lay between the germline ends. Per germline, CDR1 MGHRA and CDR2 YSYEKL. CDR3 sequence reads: CASSSHRDYEQYF. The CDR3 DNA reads TGCGCCAGCAGCTCCCACAGGGACTACGAGCAGTACTTC.

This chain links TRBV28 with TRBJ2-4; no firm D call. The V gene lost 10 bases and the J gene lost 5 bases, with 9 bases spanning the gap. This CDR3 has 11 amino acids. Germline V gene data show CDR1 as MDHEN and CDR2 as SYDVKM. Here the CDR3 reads CAIRSENIQYF. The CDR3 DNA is TGTGCCATCCGATCAGAAAACATTCAGTACTTC.

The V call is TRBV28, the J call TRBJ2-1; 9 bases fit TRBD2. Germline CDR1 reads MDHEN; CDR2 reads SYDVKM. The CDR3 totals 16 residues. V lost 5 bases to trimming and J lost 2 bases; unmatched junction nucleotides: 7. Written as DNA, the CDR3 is TGTGCCAGCAGTCCAGCGGGAGGTTCCCCCTACAATGAGCAGTTCTTC. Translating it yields CASSPAGGSPYNEQFF.

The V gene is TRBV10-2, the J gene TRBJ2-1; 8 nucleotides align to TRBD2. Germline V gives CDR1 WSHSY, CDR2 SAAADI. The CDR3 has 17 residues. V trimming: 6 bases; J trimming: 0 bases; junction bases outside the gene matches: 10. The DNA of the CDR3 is TGCGCCAGCAGCGGACTAGCAAAAATGTTCTCCTACAATGAGCAGTTCTTC. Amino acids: CASSGLAKMFSYNEQFF.

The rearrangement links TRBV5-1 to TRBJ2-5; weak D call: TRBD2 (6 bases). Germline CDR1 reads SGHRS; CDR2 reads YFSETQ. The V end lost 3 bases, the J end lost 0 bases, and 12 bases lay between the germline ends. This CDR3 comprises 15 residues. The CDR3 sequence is CASSYHRDYQETQYF. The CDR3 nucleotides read TGCGCCAGCAGCTATCACCGGGACTACCAAGAGACCCAGTACTTC.

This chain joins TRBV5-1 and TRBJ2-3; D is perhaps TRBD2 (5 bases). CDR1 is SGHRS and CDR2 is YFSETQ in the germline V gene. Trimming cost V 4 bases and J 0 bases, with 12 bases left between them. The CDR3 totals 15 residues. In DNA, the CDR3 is TGCGCCAGCAGCCCCTTACGGGGAAGCACAGATACGCAGTATTTT. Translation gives CASSPLRGSTDTQYF.

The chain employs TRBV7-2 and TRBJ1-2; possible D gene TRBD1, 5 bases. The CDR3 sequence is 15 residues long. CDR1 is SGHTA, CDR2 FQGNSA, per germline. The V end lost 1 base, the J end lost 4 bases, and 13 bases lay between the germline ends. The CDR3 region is CASSLEPYGGYGYTF. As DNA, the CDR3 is TGTGCCAGCAGCTTAGAGCCGTACGGGGGCTATGGCTACACCTTC.